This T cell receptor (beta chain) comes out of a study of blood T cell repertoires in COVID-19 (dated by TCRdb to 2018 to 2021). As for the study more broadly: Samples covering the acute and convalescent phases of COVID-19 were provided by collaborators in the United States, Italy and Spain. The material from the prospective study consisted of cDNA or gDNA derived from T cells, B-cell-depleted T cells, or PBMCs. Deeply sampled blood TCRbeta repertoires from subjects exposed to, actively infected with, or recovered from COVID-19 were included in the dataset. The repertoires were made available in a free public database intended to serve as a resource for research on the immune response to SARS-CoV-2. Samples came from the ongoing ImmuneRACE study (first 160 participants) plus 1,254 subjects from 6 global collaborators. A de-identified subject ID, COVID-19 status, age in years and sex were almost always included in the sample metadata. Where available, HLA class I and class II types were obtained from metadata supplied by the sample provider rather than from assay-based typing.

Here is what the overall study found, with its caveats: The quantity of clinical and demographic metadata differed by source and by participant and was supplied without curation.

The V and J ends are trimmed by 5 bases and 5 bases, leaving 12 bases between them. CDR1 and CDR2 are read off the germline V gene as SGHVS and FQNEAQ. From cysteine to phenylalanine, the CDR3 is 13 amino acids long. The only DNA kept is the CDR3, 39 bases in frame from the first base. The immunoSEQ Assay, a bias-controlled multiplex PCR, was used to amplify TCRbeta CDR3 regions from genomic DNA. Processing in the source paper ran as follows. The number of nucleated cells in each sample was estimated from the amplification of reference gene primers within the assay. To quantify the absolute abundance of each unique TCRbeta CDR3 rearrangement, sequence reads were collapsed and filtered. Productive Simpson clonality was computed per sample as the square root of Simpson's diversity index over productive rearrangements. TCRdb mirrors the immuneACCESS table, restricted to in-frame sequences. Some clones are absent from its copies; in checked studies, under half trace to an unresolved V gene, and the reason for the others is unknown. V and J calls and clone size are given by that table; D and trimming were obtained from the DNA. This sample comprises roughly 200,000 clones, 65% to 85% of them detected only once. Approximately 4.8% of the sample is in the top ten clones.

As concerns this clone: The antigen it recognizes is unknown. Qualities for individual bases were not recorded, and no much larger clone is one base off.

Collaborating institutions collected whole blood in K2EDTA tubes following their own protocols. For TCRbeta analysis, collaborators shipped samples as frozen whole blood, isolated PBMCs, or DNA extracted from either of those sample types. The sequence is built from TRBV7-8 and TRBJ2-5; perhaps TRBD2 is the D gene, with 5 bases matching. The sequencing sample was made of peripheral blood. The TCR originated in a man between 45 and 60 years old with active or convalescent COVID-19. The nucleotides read TGTGCCAGCAGCCCCCCCAGGAGGGAGACCCAGTACTTC. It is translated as CASSPPRRETQYF.